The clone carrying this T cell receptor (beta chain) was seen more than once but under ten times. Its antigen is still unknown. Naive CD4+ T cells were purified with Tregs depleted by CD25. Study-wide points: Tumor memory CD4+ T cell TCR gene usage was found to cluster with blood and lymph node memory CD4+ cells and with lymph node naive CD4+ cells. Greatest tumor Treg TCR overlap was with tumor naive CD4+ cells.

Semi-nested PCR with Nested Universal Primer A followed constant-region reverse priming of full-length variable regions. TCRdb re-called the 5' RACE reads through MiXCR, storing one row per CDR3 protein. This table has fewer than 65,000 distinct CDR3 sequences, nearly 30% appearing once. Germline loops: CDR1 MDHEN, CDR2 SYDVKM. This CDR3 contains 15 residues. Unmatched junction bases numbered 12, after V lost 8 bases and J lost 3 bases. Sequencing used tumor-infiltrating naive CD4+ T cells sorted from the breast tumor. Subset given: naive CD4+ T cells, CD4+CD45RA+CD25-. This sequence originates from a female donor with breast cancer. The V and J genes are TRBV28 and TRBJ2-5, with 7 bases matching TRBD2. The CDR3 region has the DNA TGTGCCAGCTATGGGGGAGGGCCGGGTAAAGAGACCCAGTACTTC. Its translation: CASYGGGPGKETQYF.